These 12 T cell receptor beta chains originate from one sample sequenced in a study of control samples from healthy donors and cancer patients. Profiled with immunoSEQ multiplex PCR; TCRdb holds only in-frame clones, not every one. The sample contains 60,000 or so clones, roughly 86% of which appear only once. The material sequenced was blood. These receptors were collected from a man aged 50 or older in good health.

V gene TRBV10-2 combines with J gene TRBJ1-2, with TRBD1 as a possible D gene (5 bases). Germline-derived CDR1 and CDR2 are WSHSY and SAAADI. V gave up 2 bases and J gave up 6 bases, with 13 bases separating them. This CDR3 has 14 residues. The CDR3 DNA sequence: TGCGCCAGCAGTGAGACTCAGGGCAAGAATGGCTACACCTTC. Its translation: CASSETQGKNGYTF.

The chain uses TRBV24-1 and TRBJ1-4; D might be TRBD1 (6 bases). Deletions cut 3 bases from V and 7 bases from J, with 14 bases between. CDR3 length equals 15 residues. Germline V gene lookup returns CDR1 KGHDR and CDR2 SFDVKD. The CDR3, as DNA: TGTGCCACCAGTGATGCACAGGGAGTCGCTGAAAAACTGTTTTTT. It translates to CATSDAQGVAEKLFF.

V usage is TRBV9 and J usage is TRBJ2-1, with TRBD2 matching 13 bases. J was trimmed by 3 bases and V by 0 bases; bases with no gene match: 3. This CDR3 is built from 17 residues. The germline V gene encodes CDR1 SGDLS and CDR2 YYNGEE. CDR3 nucleotide sequence: TGTGCCAGCAGCGTAGCCGGGACTAGCGGGGTCTACAATGAGCAGTTCTTC. It specifies CASSVAGTSGVYNEQFF.

This rearrangement joins TRBV11-2 to TRBJ2-1; no definite D call. The CDR3 runs to 15 residues. V lost 2 bases and J lost 4, with 12 bases in between. Germline CDR1 is SGHAT and CDR2 is FQNNGV. The CDR3 sequence: CASSLRDFPYNEQFF. CDR3 DNA sequence: TGTGCCAGCAGCTTAAGGGATTTCCCTTACAATGAGCAGTTCTTC.

The chain employs TRBV19 and TRBJ1-1; D is unclear. The V end was cut by 6 bases, the J end by 6 bases, with 11 bases between. The CDR3 runs 12 residues. The germline CDR1 and CDR2 sequences are LNHDA and SQIVND (reference sequence). CDR3 residues: CASSPLGAEAFF. In DNA form, the CDR3 reads TGTGCCAGTAGCCCCTTGGGAGCTGAAGCTTTCTTT. Together with reference TRBV19 and TRBJ1-1, the CDR3 gives the full variable domain: DGGITQSPKYLFRKEGQNVTLSCEQNLNHDAMYWYRQDPGQGLRLIYYSQIVNDFQKGDIAEGYSVSREKKESFPLTVTSAQKNPTAFYLCASSPLGAEAFFGQGTRLTVV.

The chain has TRBV6-1 and TRBJ1-5; no reliable D call. Trimming removed 3 bases from V and 0 bases from J, with 12 bases in between. In germline, CDR1 is MNHNS, CDR2 SASEGT. The CDR3 totals 16 residues. The chain's CDR3 is CASSEMGQTSNQPQHF. Here the CDR3 DNA reads TGTGCCAGCAGTGAGATGGGCCAGACTAGCAATCAGCCCCAGCATTTT.

The rearrangement uses TRBV6-5 and TRBJ2-3; possibly TRBD2 for D (6 bases). Trimming shortened V by 7 bases and J by 2 bases, and 13 bases separated the two germline ends. The germline V gene has CDR1 MNHEY and CDR2 SVGAGI. The CDR3 consists of 14 residues. CDR3 loop: CASKGLSITDTQYF. CDR3 nucleotides: TGTGCCAGCAAAGGACTATCCATCACAGATACGCAGTATTTT.

In the case of this clone: The identical CDR3 is also encoded by other nucleotide sequences in the sample. The chain combines TRBV20-1 with TRBJ2-1; 9 bases line up with TRBD1. The germline V gene encodes CDR1 DFQATT and CDR2 SNEGSKA (reference sequence). The CDR3 consists of 15 residues. Losses at the gene ends were 3 bases for V and 4 bases for J; bases not matched to a gene: 7. The CDR3 loop reads CSASTGQGFYNEQFF. As DNA, the CDR3 is TGCAGTGCTAGTACGGGACAGGGTTTTTACAATGAGCAGTTCTTC.

The CDR3 here is CSASWTSGGTGELFF. The CDR3, as DNA: TGCAGTGCTAGTTGGACTAGCGGTGGGACCGGGGAGCTGTTTTTT. The V and J genes are TRBV20-1 and TRBJ2-2; 10 bases are shared with TRBD2. This CDR3 is 15 amino acids long. Per the germline V gene, CDR1 is DFQATT and CDR2 is SNEGSKA (reference sequence). With 3 bases clipped from V and 5 bases from J, the junction kept 6 bases outside the gene matches.

The rearrangement joins TRBV27 to TRBJ2-6; D is unresolved. With 3 bases removed from V and 3 bases from J, the gap between germline ends came to 0 bases. Germline V gene data show CDR1 as MNHEY and CDR2 as SMNVEV (reference sequence). This CDR3 region has 12 residues. CDR3 nucleotide sequence: TGTGCCAGCAGTTTTGGGGCCAACGTCCTGACTTTC. It yields the protein CASSFGANVLTF. The variable domain in full, with the rest retrieved from reference TRBV27 and TRBJ2-6, is EAQVTQNPRYLITVTGKKLTVTCSQNMNHEYMSWYRQDPGLGLRQIYYSMNVEVTDKGDVPEGYKVSRKEKRNFPLILESPSPNQTSLYFCASSFGANVLTFGAGSRLTVL.

This clone was recorded a few times. This chain joins TRBV7-9 and TRBJ2-6; 8 nucleotides agree with TRBD1. The germline V gene encodes CDR1 SEHNR and CDR2 FQNEAQ (reference sequence). The CDR3 extends over 19 amino acids. V shed 5 bases and J 0 bases; nucleotides not matched to a gene: 12. In DNA, the CDR3 is TGTGCCAGCAGCGACCCCCCGGGACAGGTCACCTCTGGGGCCAACGTCCTGACTTTC. Protein product: CASSDPPGQVTSGANVLTF.

This chain uses TRBV28 with TRBJ2-7, with 8 bases lining up with TRBD2. The ends lost 5 bases at V and 1 base at J; junction bases unmatched: 13. This CDR3 has 17 residues. Germline CDR1 and CDR2: MDHEN and SYDVKM. The CDR3 DNA reads as TGTGCCAGCAGTCCCCCGGGGGGGGGAGTCGGTTCCTACGAGCAGTACTTC. Translation gives CASSPPGGGVGSYEQYF.